This T cell receptor (beta chain) derives from a study of blood T cells in healthy people across ages. Study-level results: When set beside aged donors, long-lived donors presented more naive CD4+ cells and higher diversity. In older individuals, TCR beta diversity per million T cells was lower, falling roughly linearly with age. Correlation between TCR beta diversity and naive T cell percentage was strong.

Primers used in a second PCR of about 7 to 11 cycles were a sample-barcoded 5' primer and a J-beta primer mix. A single record per CDR3 protein comes from TCRdb applying MiXCR to the 5' RACE reads. The sample lists 750,000 to 950,000 distinct CDR3 sequences, roughly 50% seen once, with 40% to 50% in the top ten. A note on this clonotype: Its antigen is not identified.

Donors were systemically healthy Caucasian individuals from Russia aged about 6 to 95 years. This CDR3 is 14 amino acids long. V was pared by 3 bases and J by 3 bases, with 7 bases of the junction left unmatched. In germline, CDR1 is DFQATT, CDR2 SNEGSKA (reference sequence). The sequencing sample was made of blood. The chain uses TRBV20-1 and TRBJ2-7, with 8 positions matching TRBD2. This receptor was obtained from an elderly man in good health. The chain's CDR3 is CSASPLSGNYEQYF. The CDR3 DNA sequence: TGCAGTGCTAGCCCCCTTAGCGGGAACTACGAGCAGTACTTC.